This record concerns one TCR beta chain sequence. How the authors handled the data: Nucleated cell number was recorded as an estimate derived from reference gene primer amplification. The data were produced by immunoSEQ multiplex PCR, yet TCRdb's version contains in-frame clones alone and is incomplete. V and J calls and clone size are those listed in that table; D and trimming were worked out from the DNA. The sample contains 150,000 to 200,000 clones, 80% to 90% of which appear only once. Followed longitudinally, the Seattle patients had been enrolled during active infection. This record belongs to a study of blood T cell repertoires in COVID-19. Study overall: Whether acute or convalescent, the COVID-19 samples came from the United States, Italy and Spain. Sources were T cells, B-cell-depleted T cells, or PBMCs; the material itself was cDNA or gDNA.

Per the germline V gene, CDR1 is SGDLS and CDR2 is YYNGEE. V dropped 0 bases and J dropped 5; count of bases not matched to a gene: 9. The CDR3 has 16 amino acids. The V and J genes are TRBV9 and TRBJ2-5; the match to TRBD2 covers 8 bases. This receptor was taken from a woman aged 55-69 years with COVID-19, enrolled during active disease. The sample was peripheral blood. The CDR3 region is CASSVGAGGFGETQYF. CDR3 nucleotide sequence: TGTGCCAGCAGCGTAGGGGCGGGAGGCTTTGGGGAGACCCAGTACTTC.